This T cell receptor beta chain is drawn from a study of shared clonotypes between healthy human individuals. Broader study findings: Rarefaction demonstrated incomplete sorted-subset sequencing despite large depth. What limited the represented genetic and exposure-history diversity was the small number of donors.

This clone was detected once. Its target is unknown. Assay: immunoSEQ multiplex PCR; the TCRdb copy retains only in-frame clones and omits some. The sample includes 660,000 or so clones, approximately 96% seen only once; the top ten take 0.11%. Positively selected for CCR7, the CD45RO-negative cells used as naive CD8 cells excluded terminally differentiated effector memory CD45RA+ cells. The sample comprised naive CD8+ T cells sorted from blood. The TCR sequence derives from a woman in her twenties or thirties in good health.

CDR3 residues: CASSAGGTEAFF. CDR3 DNA sequence: TGTGCCAGCAGTGCAGGGGGCACTGAAGCTTTCTTT. This chain joins TRBV25-1 and TRBJ1-1; TRBD1 aligns across 7 bases. The CDR3 runs 12 residues. Germline V gene lookup returns CDR1 MGHDK and CDR2 SYGVNS. The V segment lost 4 bases and the J segment 4 bases; nucleotides outside the gene matches: 0.